The 2 T cell receptor beta chains given below trace back to one sample, sequenced in a study of T cells in localized non-small cell lung cancer. Method: immunoSEQ multiplex PCR; TCRdb's copy keeps in-frame clones and lacks some. The sample has 1,500 to 2,000 clones, 20% to 30% seen once; the top ten hold around a fifth. Source: normal lung tissue next to the tumor, taken before any cancer treatment. These receptors all stem from a male donor at least 60 years old with stage II lung adenocarcinoma.

This clone was observed a handful of times. The chain joins TRBV27 to TRBJ1-5; 8 bases are shared with TRBD1. CDR3 length: 16 amino acids. The trim removed 5 bases at V and 4 bases at J, leaving 10 bases unmatched. CDR1 and CDR2 from the germline V gene are MNHEY and SMNVEV (reference sequence). The CDR3 nucleotides are TGTGCCAGCAGTGGAACCCCGGGACAGGTGAATCAGCCCCAGCATTTT. Translating gives CASSGTPGQVNQPQHF.

The V gene is TRBV1, the J gene TRBJ1-1. TRBV1 is a known pseudogene. This CDR3 is built from 12 residues. CDR3: CASSQGNTEAFF. CDR3 in DNA: TGCGCCAGCAGCCAGGGGAACACTGAAGCTTTCTTT.